A selection of T cell receptor beta chains follows, all from one sample in a study of T-cell reconstitution after alpha-beta-depleted transplantation in children. TCRdb re-analysed the PCR reads in MiXCR, keeping a single row per CDR3 protein. The sample includes 490,000 or so distinct CDR3 sequences, roughly a tenth seen only once; the top ten take around 2.2%. Specimen: PBMCs, collected before TCRalphabeta/CD19-depleted stem cell transplant. The receptors originated from a child aged 2 to 10 with inherited bone marrow failure, due to receive a stem cell transplant. CDR3s include the opening cysteine and the closing phenylalanine or tryptophan. Fields, in order: J gene, V gene, CDR3 protein.

>TRBJ2-7|TRBV4-1
CASSQAGGVEQYF
>TRBJ2-5|TRBV4-3
CASSQVEGQETQYF
>TRBJ2-7|TRBV7-2
CASSLGPHYEQYF
>TRBJ2-1|TRBV7-2
CASSSLAGGQGYNEQFF
>TRBJ2-3|TRBV20-1
CSASQRSGTDTQYF
>TRBJ1-1|TRBV27
CASSLAMGYTEAFF
>TRBJ2-7|TRBV10-3
CAISPSGSPEQYF
>TRBJ2-7|TRBV7-9
CASSSKQGLDSWEQYF
>TRBJ2-6|TRBV4-2
CASSQDWQGDQSGANVLTF
>TRBJ2-1|TRBV12-3/TRBV12-4
CASSLAALVNEQFF
>TRBJ2-1|TRBV11-2
CASSLMSEQFF
>TRBJ2-5|TRBV7-6
CASSLAPWETQYF
>TRBJ2-1|TRBV6-2/TRBV6-3
CASSYILAGAYNEQFF
>TRBJ2-5|TRBV5-4
CASSHPGAGEETQYF
>TRBJ2-7|TRBV2
CAIHTETGNEQYF
>TRBJ2-2|TRBV6-1
CASTSRELFF
>TRBJ1-2|TRBV20-1
CSASAGGGPYGYTF
>TRBJ2-7|TRBV20-1
CSALGGAGTLAFLDEQYF
>TRBJ2-1|TRBV5-1
CASSLDRGRLDEQFF
>TRBJ2-7|TRBV10-3
CASGLDGDEQYF
>TRBJ2-3|TRBV7-8
CASSRTPGGGDTDTQYF
>TRBJ2-3|TRBV20-1
CSARGRQGPYTDTQYF
>TRBJ2-1|TRBV7-9
CASSLGPSLEFF
>TRBJ2-7|TRBV29-1
CSVSSGGNEQYF
>TRBJ1-2|TRBV4-3
CASSQENPNYGYTF
>TRBJ2-7|TRBV18
CASSPAGEAYEQYF
>TRBJ2-2|TRBV15
CATSRDSAGTGAGELFF
>TRBJ1-1|TRBV6-1
CASTGSPLGHMNTEAFF
>TRBJ1-1|TRBV2
CASRALGQGAQAWTEAFF
>TRBJ2-7|TRBV20-1
CSASGLAGVSYEQYF
>TRBJ2-7|TRBV29-1
CSVRTGHLDEQYF
>TRBJ2-1|TRBV12-3/TRBV12-4
CASSTAQGTNEQFF
>TRBJ1-5|TRBV7-9
CASSLGGHGNQPQHF
>TRBJ2-1|TRBV4-2
CASSQGPYNEQFF
>TRBJ1-1|TRBV6-5
CASSSYTSEAFF
>TRBJ2-1|TRBV10-3
CAILGTSGNNEQFF
>TRBJ2-1|TRBV29-1
CSVAGNEQFF
>TRBJ1-1|TRBV19
CASSISANTEAFF
>TRBJ1-3|TRBV19
CASSIGDSGNTIYF
>TRBJ1-5|TRBV27
CASSLRDPNQPQHF
>TRBJ2-7|TRBV6-1
CASSRPGQGTYEQYF
>TRBJ2-1|TRBV3-1
CASALAGVNEQFF
>TRBJ2-5|TRBV4-2
CASSQPLGGTQYF
>TRBJ2-2|TRBV5-6
CASSLDYPTGELFF
>TRBJ2-7|TRBV20-1
CSALLVPAPYEQYF
>TRBJ2-1|TRBV5-1
CASSLLDTYNEQFF
>TRBJ2-7|TRBV29-1
CSVGGAVAEQYF
>TRBJ2-5|TRBV10-3
CAISDGGQSYQETQYF
>TRBJ2-7|TRBV27
CASGTGPSYEQYF
>TRBJ1-3|TRBV12-3/TRBV12-4
CASELQAGNTIYF
>TRBJ2-1|TRBV4-3
CASSQEHRGRDEQFF
>TRBJ2-7|TRBV7-2
CASSRPGTESYEQYF
>TRBJ1-3|TRBV5-6
CASSLWGTPGNTIYF
>TRBJ2-1|TRBV11-2
CASSRNVFGQFF
>TRBJ1-3|TRBV12-3/TRBV12-4
CASSPRGFADTIYF
>TRBJ2-7|TRBV9
CASSVGDRENEQYF
>TRBJ1-6|TRBV5-1
CASSLGQGDSPLHF
>TRBJ2-3|TRBV30
CAWSVGLAGESQYF
>TRBJ2-3|TRBV6-1
CASMRGHRGITDTQYF